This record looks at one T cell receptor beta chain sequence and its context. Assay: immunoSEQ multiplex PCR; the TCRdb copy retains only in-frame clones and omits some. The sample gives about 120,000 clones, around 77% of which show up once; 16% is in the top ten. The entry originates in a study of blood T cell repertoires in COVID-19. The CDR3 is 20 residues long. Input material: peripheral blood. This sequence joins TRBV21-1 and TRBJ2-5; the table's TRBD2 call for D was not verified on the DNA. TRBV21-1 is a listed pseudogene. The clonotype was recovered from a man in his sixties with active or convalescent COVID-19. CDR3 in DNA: TGTGCCAGCAGCAAGCTCCCACTAGCGGGAGGGCCACCGAAGCAAGAGACCCAGTACTTC. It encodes CASSKLPLAGGPPKQETQYF.